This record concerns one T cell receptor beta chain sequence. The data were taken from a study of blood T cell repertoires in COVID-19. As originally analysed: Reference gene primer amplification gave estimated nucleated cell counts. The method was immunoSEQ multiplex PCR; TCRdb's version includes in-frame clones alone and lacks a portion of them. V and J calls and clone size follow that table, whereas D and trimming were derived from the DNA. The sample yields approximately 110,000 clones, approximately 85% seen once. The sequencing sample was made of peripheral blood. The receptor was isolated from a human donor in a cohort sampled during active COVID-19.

The CDR3 bases are TGTGCCACCAGTGGAGGGTACAATGAGCAGTTCTTC. Encoded protein: CATSGGYNEQFF. This sequence joins TRBV24-1 and TRBJ2-1; TRBD2 is a possible D gene (5 bases). The V gene lost 5 bases and the J gene lost 4 bases, with 5 bases spanning the gap. The CDR3 consists of 12 residues. The germline gives CDR1 KGHDR, CDR2 SFDVKD.